These 17 T cell receptor beta chains were sequenced from one sample in a study of shared clonotypes between healthy human individuals. Clones were sequenced by immunoSEQ multiplex PCR, and TCRdb holds only the in-frame ones, with some missing. The sample lists fewer than 1.8 million clones, approximately 98.5% occurring once. Sequencing used naive CD4+ T cells sorted from blood. Stated subset: CD45RA+ positively selected. The receptor source for this set is a man aged 30 to 39 in good health.

Here the CDR3 DNA reads TGTGCCAGCAGCGAATCCTCTGTCTCTGGGGCCAACGTCCTGACTTTC. Translation: CASSESSVSGANVLTF. This rearrangement joins TRBV7-9 to TRBJ2-6; no reliable D call. V lost 5 bases and J lost 0, with 11 bases in between. Germline lookup yields CDR1 SEHNR and CDR2 FQNEAQ (reference sequence). This CDR3 is 16 amino acids long.

This sequence joins TRBV9 and TRBJ1-3; D is uncertain. From germline, CDR1 is SGDLS and CDR2 YYNGEE. Trimming shortened V by 2 bases and J by 2 bases, and 11 bases separated the two germline ends. The CDR3 contains 15 residues. The CDR3 sequence is CASSVDPAAGNTIYF. The CDR3 DNA reads TGTGCCAGCAGCGTCGATCCGGCGGCTGGAAACACCATATATTTT.

A note on this clone: The sample has other DNA sequences that encode this CDR3 too. This chain uses TRBV5-1 with TRBJ2-3; D not resolved. Germline V gives CDR1 SGHRS, CDR2 YFSETQ. This CDR3 is 14 amino acids long. Deletions cut 1 base from V and 2 bases from J, with 8 bases between. The CDR3 region is CASSLLGDTDTQYF. The CDR3 DNA is TGCGCCAGCAGCTTGCTCGGCGACACAGATACGCAGTATTTT.

This clone was seen a few times. The sample has other DNA sequences that encode this CDR3 too. The chain carries TRBV7-8 and TRBJ1-1; D might be TRBD1 (5 bases). The germline V and J ends were trimmed by 2 bases and 5 bases, with 9 bases remaining between them. The CDR3 is made up of 13 amino acids. Germline lookup yields CDR1 SGHVS and CDR2 FQNEAQ. CDR3: CASSLQGRTEAFF. CDR3 nucleotides: TGTGCCAGCAGCTTACAGGGACGGACTGAAGCTTTCTTT. Together with reference TRBV7-8 and TRBJ1-1, the CDR3 gives the full variable domain: GAGVSQSPRYKVAKRGQDVALRCDPISGHVSLFWYQQALGQGPEFLTYFQNEAQLDKSGLPSDRFFAERPEGSVSTLKIQRTQQEDSAVYLCASSLQGRTEAFFGQGTRLTVV.

This chain uses TRBV9 with TRBJ2-1, with unresolved D. CDR3 size: 14 residues. Germline assignment: CDR1 SGDLS and CDR2 YYNGEE. The V end lost 0 bases, the J end lost 2 bases, and 6 bases lay between the germline ends. As DNA, the CDR3 is TGTGCCAGCAGCGTAGAGGATCCCTACAATGAGCAGTTCTTC. Translation: CASSVEDPYNEQFF.

The chain couples TRBV19 to TRBJ2-5; D might be TRBD1 (6 bases). The CDR3 has 14 residues. Germline CDR1 reads LNHDA; CDR2 reads SQIVND (reference sequence). Trimming took 5 bases from V and 2 from J, leaving 12 bases between them. The CDR3 DNA reads TGTGCCAGTAGTTTACAGGGTCGGCAAGAGACCCAGTACTTC. It codes for CASSLQGRQETQYF.

On this clone: Within the sample, other DNA sequences also encode this same CDR3. The chain employs TRBV5-6 and TRBJ1-1, with D maybe TRBD1 (6 bases). The CDR3 totals 14 residues. The germline V gene has CDR1 SGHDT and CDR2 YYEEEE. The germline V and J ends were trimmed by 2 bases and 0 bases, with 8 bases remaining between them. For the CDR3, the DNA is TGTGCCAGCAGCTTTGGGGGCTTGAACACTGAAGCTTTCTTT. Protein sequence: CASSFGGLNTEAFF.

A note on this clone: The same CDR3 arises from other DNA sequences in this sample as well. The chain is built from TRBV5-1 and TRBJ1-2; no clear D. V was cut by 1 base and J by 2 bases, with 6 bases left in between. The germline CDR1 and CDR2 sequences are SGHRS and YFSETQ. This CDR3 comprises 13 residues. CDR3 residues: CASSLTQNYGYTF. CDR3 bases: TGCGCCAGCAGCTTGACCCAGAACTATGGCTACACCTTC.

Regarding this clone: One end of the junction varies from germline; a read error may be responsible. This chain links TRBV28 with TRBJ1-4; 7 nucleotides agree with TRBD1. Germline CDR1 reads MDHEN; CDR2 reads SYDVKM. CDR3 length equals 11 residues. CDR3 nucleotides: TGTGCCAGCAGTTGGCCGGGACAGCATGTTTTT. This gives the protein CASSWPGQHVF.

This rearrangement joins TRBV6-6 to TRBJ1-5; D gene uncertain. Germline V gene data show CDR1 as MNHNY and CDR2 as SVGAGI (reference sequence). V gave up 8 bases and J gave up 3 bases, with 5 bases separating them. This CDR3 has 11 amino acids. Here the CDR3 reads CASGFNQPQHF. The DNA for the CDR3 is TGTGCCAGCGGATTCAATCAGCCCCAGCATTTT.

The chain couples TRBV27 to TRBJ2-3; 8 bases are a match to TRBD1. The CDR3 is made up of 16 amino acids. The J segment lost 4 bases and the V segment lost 2 bases, leaving 8 bases of the junction unmatched. Germline assignment: CDR1 MNHEY and CDR2 SMNVEV (reference sequence). The CDR3 DNA is TGTGCCAGCAGTTTAGGGTACCAGGGGGCCTCAGATACGCAGTATTTT. This encodes CASSLGYQGASDTQYF.

The chain combines TRBV5-4 with TRBJ1-2; the D gene is possibly TRBD1 (5 bases). Trimming cost V 0 bases and J 7 bases, with 13 bases left between them. The V gene's germline CDR1 is SGHNT and CDR2 YYREEE (reference sequence). The CDR3 consists of 14 residues. The CDR3 sequence is CASSLGARASGYTF. The CDR3 region has the DNA TGTGCCAGCAGCTTGGGGGCCAGGGCCAGTGGCTACACCTTC.

The rearrangement links TRBV27 to TRBJ2-5; 7 bases fit TRBD1. Germline CDR1 MNHEY, CDR2 SMNVEV (reference sequence). CDR3 length: 17 amino acids. V lost 5 bases, J lost 1 base, and 13 bases stayed unmatched. The CDR3 coding sequence is TGTGCCAGCAGTCTCCGTAGTGACAGGGTTACCCAAGAGACCCAGTACTTC. As protein: CASSLRSDRVTQETQYF.

The chain is built from TRBV7-9 and TRBJ2-3; possible D gene TRBD2, 6 bases. Between the trimmed V and J ends, which lost 8 bases and 3 bases, there was a span of 15 bases. The germline V gene has CDR1 SEHNR and CDR2 FQNEAQ (reference sequence). CDR3 length: 14 amino acids. As DNA, the CDR3 is TGTGCCAGCTCCCTGGAGGGGTGGACAGATACGCAGTATTTT. Protein product: CASSLEGWTDTQYF.

V usage is TRBV9 and J usage is TRBJ1-1, with no clear D. V shed 4 bases and J shed 0 bases, with 13 bases lying between them. The CDR3 loop spans 15 amino acids. Germline V gene lookup returns CDR1 SGDLS and CDR2 YYNGEE. CDR3 sequence: CASSSTPKLNTEAFF. In DNA, the CDR3 is TGTGCCAGCAGCTCGACACCTAAATTGAACACTGAAGCTTTCTTT.

V is TRBV2 and J is TRBJ2-3; 12 nucleotides align to TRBD2. After removal of 5 bases from V and 3 bases from J, the junction contained 6 bases not matched to a gene. The CDR3 is 16 residues long. The V gene's germline CDR1 is SNHLY and CDR2 FYNNEI. CDR3 loop: CASSRVLAGGTDTQYF. The CDR3, as DNA: TGTGCCAGCAGTCGAGTTCTAGCGGGAGGGACAGATACGCAGTATTTT.

CDR3 protein: CASSPLEGADNGYTF. CDR3 in DNA: TGTGCCAGCAGCCCGCTGGAGGGGGCGGACAATGGCTACACCTTC. The chain joins TRBV6-5 to TRBJ1-2; 7 bases match TRBD1. The CDR3 spans 15 residues. Looked up from germline, CDR1 is MNHEY and CDR2 is SVGAGI. The V and J ends lost 6 bases and 6 bases, in that order; junction bases with no gene match: 13.